What follows describes a single T cell receptor beta chain. Some clones are missing from TCRdb's copy, which holds only in-frame ones; the method was immunoSEQ multiplex PCR. The table has around 160,000 clones, 88% seen once. The data originate from a study of blood T cell repertoires in COVID-19. As for the study in general: Samples representing acute and convalescent COVID-19 were sourced from the United States, Italy and Spain. The analysed material was cDNA or gDNA that came from T cells, B-cell-depleted T cells, or PBMCs.

Across about two dozen US areas, participants ranged in age from 18 to 89 years. Cohort allocation depended upon clinical history that participants reported. Per the germline V gene, CDR1 is MNHEY and CDR2 is SMNVEV (reference sequence). V shed 8 bases and J 2 bases; nucleotides not matched to a gene: 8. The CDR3 spans 15 residues. The sample consisted of PBMCs or T cells enriched from blood (not recorded which). The sequence was collected from a woman between 25 and 40 years old with acute COVID-19. The chain employs TRBV27 and TRBJ2-7, with TRBD1 matching over 11 bases. This CDR3 is CASRTDRGPPYEQYF. In DNA, the CDR3 is TGTGCCAGCCGCACGGACAGGGGGCCACCCTACGAGCAGTACTTC.